A selection of T cell receptor beta chains follows, all from one sample in a study of blood T cell repertoires in COVID-19. Libraries were prepared by immunoSEQ multiplex PCR; TCRdb keeps only in-frame clonotypes and omits some of them. The sample yields about 250,000 clones, approximately 83% seen once. The source material was PBMCs or T cells enriched from blood (not recorded which). The receptor set was obtained from a woman younger than 45 who had recovered from COVID-19. Each CDR3 is given with its conserved first and last residue. The D gene is left open where the match is weak. Part of the rows lack a size; the others show once, few, many or a class for expanded clones.

abundance	v_gene	j_gene	d_gene	CDR3nt	CDR3aa
-	TRBV5-1	TRBJ1-1	TRBD1	TGCGCCAGCAGGAGGGGGACAGGGACCATGAACACTGAAGCTTTCTTT	CASRRGTGTMNTEAFF
few	TRBV11-2	TRBJ1-4	-	TGTGCCAGCAGCTTGGAGGACAGTCTCGATGAAAAACTGTTTTTT	CASSLEDSLDEKLFF
-	TRBV28	TRBJ2-2	TRBD2	TGTGCCAGCAGTTTATCGGGCGGGAGTTCCGGGGAGCTGTTTTTT	CASSLSGGSSGELFF
-	TRBV7-8	TRBJ2-3	-	TGTGCCAGCAGAATAGGGGGGGCGGCGGATACGCAGTATTTT	CASRIGGAADTQYF
-	TRBV28	TRBJ2-1	-	TGTGCCAGCAGTCTCCCGGTCGCGGGTTCCTACAATGAGCAGTTCTTC	CASSLPVAGSYNEQFF
-	TRBV7-9	TRBJ1-2	TRBD1	TGTGCCAGCAGCTTACCGGGACAGGATAACTATGGCTACACCTTC	CASSLPGQDNYGYTF
-	TRBV28	TRBJ1-5	-	TGTGCCAGCATTACAGGGTCGGGCAATCAGCCCCAGCATTTT	CASITGSGNQPQHF
-	TRBV28	TRBJ2-2	-	TGTGCCAGCATGGGGGGCACCGGGGAGCTGTTTTTT	CASMGGTGELFF
-	TRBV7-8	TRBJ1-6	-	TGTGCCAGCAGCTTAGTACAGGATCTACGGAATTCACCCCTCCACTTT	CASSLVQDLRNSPLHF
-	TRBV7-3	TRBJ1-3	-	TGTGCCAGCAGCTTATTCGGGGGAAACACCATATATTTT	CASSLFGGNTIYF
-	TRBV19	TRBJ1-2	TRBD1	TGTGCCAGTAGTATAGTCGGGGACAGCAACTATGGCTACACCTTC	CASSIVGDSNYGYTF
-	TRBV5-1	TRBJ1-5	-	TGCGCCAGCAGCTATGACAGTAATCAGCCCCAGCATTTT	CASSYDSNQPQHF
-	TRBV7-7	TRBJ1-1	TRBD1	TGTGCCAGCAGCCGTGACAGGGCCGCTGAAGCTTTCTTT	CASSRDRAAEAFF
-	TRBV5-6	TRBJ2-3	-	TGTGCCAGCAGCTTGGTCGCGGTAGTGACAGATACGCAGTATTTT	CASSLVAVVTDTQYF
-	TRBV2	TRBJ2-1	TRBD2	TGTGCCAGCAGTGATGGGGACTATGAGCGCAATGAGCAGTTCTTC	CASSDGDYERNEQFF
-	TRBV7-9	TRBJ1-1	-	TGTGCCAGCAGCTTCCAGAACACTGAAGCTTTCTTT	CASSFQNTEAFF
-	TRBV27	TRBJ2-1	-	TGTGCCAGCAGTTCCCTATCCAATGAGCAGTTCTTC	CASSSLSNEQFF
-	TRBV7-8	TRBJ2-7	TRBD2	TGTGCCAGCAGCTTAGCCCATTGGGAGGGAGATTACGAGCAGTACTTC	CASSLAHWEGDYEQYF
-	TRBV10-3	TRBJ1-6	-	TGTGCCATCAGGGAACAGACGAATTCACCCCTCCACTTT	CAIREQTNSPLHF
-	TRBV6-1	TRBJ1-1	-	TGTGCCAGCAGGGAAGGCGGTCACATGAACACTGAAGCTTTCTTT	CASREGGHMNTEAFF
-	TRBV11-2	TRBJ1-2	-	TGTGCCAGCAGCCCCGTCCGGGACTTAAAAGGGCACTATGGCTACACCTTC	CASSPVRDLKGHYGYTF
-	TRBV5-1	TRBJ2-3	TRBD2	TGCGCCAGCAGCTTGGCGGCTAGCGGGATCACAGATACGCAGTATTTT	CASSLAASGITDTQYF